This TCR beta chain was captured in a study of regulatory T cells in long-lasting Graves disease. The study's findings and limits: Lower TCR diversity characterized persistent Graves' patients relative to newly diagnosed patients.

Worth noting for this clonotype: Its matching antigen is unknown.

The time point is: persistent/refractory GD, antithyroid drugs over 5 years with positive TRAb. The TCR library used RNA extracted from PBMCs. The collection involved drawing roughly 10 milliliters of peripheral blood into EDTA tubes. TCR beta libraries were built with iRepertoire HTBI primers and Arm-PCR of CDR3 regions. Original processing notes: Overall, samples carried 62 TRBV and about 15 TRBJ segments. One entry per CDR3 protein results from TCRdb running MiXCR on the multiplex PCR reads. For this entry, the V and J calls and clone size follow TCRdb and not the study's own pipeline. This sample carries about 470,000 distinct CDR3 sequences, 20% to 25% of them seen once, and the ten largest clones take about 7.8%. Trimming pared 1 base from V and 0 bases from J, leaving 7 bases between. This CDR3 has 15 amino acids. Germline V gene sequence: CDR1 MGHRA, CDR2 YSYEKL.

The sequenced sample was peripheral blood mononuclear cells (PBMCs), obtained when the disease was refractory, from a patient treated with antithyroid drugs. The TCR comes from a female donor with Graves disease. The chain employs TRBV4-1 and TRBJ1-5, with D uncertain. The CDR3 coding sequence is TGCGCCAGCAGCCAAGTTCACAATAGCAATCAGCCCCAGCATTTT. Translating it yields CASSQVHNSNQPQHF.